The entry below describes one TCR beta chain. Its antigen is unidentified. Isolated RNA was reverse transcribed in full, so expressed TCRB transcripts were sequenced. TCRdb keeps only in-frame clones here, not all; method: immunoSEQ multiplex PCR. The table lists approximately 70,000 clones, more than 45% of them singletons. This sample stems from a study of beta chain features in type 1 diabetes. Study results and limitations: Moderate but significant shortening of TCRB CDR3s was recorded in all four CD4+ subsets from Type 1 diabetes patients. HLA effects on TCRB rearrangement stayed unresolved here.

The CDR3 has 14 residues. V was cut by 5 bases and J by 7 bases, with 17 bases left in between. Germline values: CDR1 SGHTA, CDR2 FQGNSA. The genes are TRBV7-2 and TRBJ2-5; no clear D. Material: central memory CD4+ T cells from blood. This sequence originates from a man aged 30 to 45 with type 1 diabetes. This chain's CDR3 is CASSPGFVDPTQYF. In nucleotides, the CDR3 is TGTGCCAGCAGCCCCGGGTTCGTGGATCCGACCCAGTACTTC.